These 26 T cell receptor beta chains were all obtained from the same sample, sequenced in a study of sequential checkpoint blockade in melanoma. Profiling relied on immunoSEQ multiplex PCR, and the TCRdb table lists in-frame clones only, not all of them. The table lists roughly 2,000 clones, about 23% of them singletons. Treatment indicated: randomized to nivolumab then ipilimumab (arm A) or the reverse (arm B). The sequencing used tumor tissue (inferred from file names), collected from a patient given nivolumab and ipilimumab in sequence. The receptors stem from a human donor with melanoma.

Of note for this clone: The sample carries other DNA sequences with the same CDR3. This rearrangement joins TRBV18 to TRBJ2-1; the D gene is possibly TRBD2 (6 bases). This CDR3 has 15 residues. Deletions cut 3 bases from V and 2 bases from J, with 11 bases between. Germline-derived CDR1 and CDR2 are KGHSH and LQKENI. The CDR3 nucleotides are TGTGCCAGCTCACCGCCGGGCGGGACCTACAATGAGCAGTTCTTC. The encoded protein is CASSPPGGTYNEQFF.

Here the CDR3 reads CASSGAATYNEQFF. CDR3 in DNA: TGCGCCAGCAGCGGAGCGGCAACCTACAATGAGCAGTTCTTC. V usage is TRBV10-2 and J usage is TRBJ2-1; D perhaps matches TRBD2 (5 bases). In germline, CDR1 is WSHSY, CDR2 SAAADI. The V end lost 6 bases, the J end lost 2 bases, and 11 bases lay between the germline ends. CDR3 length: 14 amino acids.

This clone was found a few times. The chain joins TRBV18 to TRBJ2-4, with 7 bases that match TRBD1. Trimming removed 2 bases from V and 5 bases from J; junction bases left unmatched: 6. Germline CDR1 is KGHSH and CDR2 is LQKENI. The CDR3 has 15 residues. The CDR3 is CASSPTGTEENIQYF. The CDR3 region has the DNA TGTGCCAGCTCACCAACCGGGACAGAAGAAAACATTCAGTACTTC.

This chain connects TRBV19 to TRBJ2-7; no firm D call. V lost 0 bases and J 6 bases, leaving 12 bases between the germline ends. The CDR3 loop spans 14 amino acids. Germline values: CDR1 LNHDA, CDR2 SQIVND (reference sequence). CDR3 amino acids: CASSIDLISTEQYF. In nucleotides, the CDR3 is TGTGCCAGTAGTATAGATTTAATTTCGACCGAGCAGTACTTC.

This clone was recorded many times. The chain combines TRBV6-8 with TRBJ2-7; TRBD1 agrees at 10 bases. The CDR3 contains 12 residues. The germline V gene encodes CDR1 MNHGY and CDR2 SAAAGT. V was clipped by 7 bases and J by 4 bases; unmatched bases: 1. The CDR3 loop is CASKGQGYEQYF. CDR3 nucleotides: TGTGCCAGCAAGGGACAGGGGTACGAGCAGTACTTC.

The J gene is TRBJ2-3, the V gene TRBV6-8; 10 bases are shared with TRBD1. The CDR3 is 14 amino acids. Germline loops: CDR1 MNHGY, CDR2 SAAAGT. The trim removed 6 bases at V and 3 bases at J, leaving 3 bases unmatched. Here the CDR3 reads CASRRQGATDTQYF. The CDR3 bases are TGTGCCAGCAGACGACAGGGGGCAACAGATACGCAGTATTTT.

V is TRBV5-1 and J is TRBJ1-2, with 7 bases identical to TRBD1. The length of the CDR3 is 15 residues. J was trimmed by 2 bases and V by 4 bases; bases with no gene match: 8. Germline V lookup: CDR1 SGHRS, CDR2 YFSETQ. The CDR3: CASSPRTGNNYGYTF. The CDR3 DNA sequence: TGCGCCAGCAGCCCTAGGACAGGAAACAACTATGGCTACACCTTC. Variable domain in full (rest from reference TRBV5-1 and TRBJ1-2): KAGVTQTPRYLIKTRGQQVTLSCSPISGHRSVSWYQQTPGQGLQFLFEYFSETQRNKGNFPGRFSGRQFSNSRSEMNVSTLELGDSALYLCASSPRTGNNYGYTFGSGTRLTVV.

This chain joins TRBV11-3 and TRBJ2-3; D may be TRBD1 (6 bases). There are 15 residues in the CDR3. Germline V gives CDR1 SGHNT, CDR2 YENEEA. Trimming cost V 3 bases and J 0 bases, with 10 bases left between them. In nucleotides, the CDR3 is TGTGCCAGCAGCTTTTATCAGGGGAGCACAGATACGCAGTATTTT. Encoded protein: CASSFYQGSTDTQYF.

This clone was observed a handful of times. V gene TRBV6-8 combines with J gene TRBJ1-2, with unresolved D. V shed 7 bases and J shed 2 bases, with 11 bases lying between them. CDR1 and CDR2 (germline): MNHGY, SAAAGT. The CDR3 covers 13 residues. CDR3 DNA: TGTGCCAGCAAGTCCGGACGGAACTATGGCTACACCTTC. Translated, it gives CASKSGRNYGYTF.

The chain links TRBV6-8 to TRBJ1-5; a weak D match, TRBD1 (5 bases). Germline V gives CDR1 MNHGY, CDR2 SAAAGT. Between the trimmed V and J ends, which lost 2 bases and 5 bases, there was a span of 13 bases. The CDR3 loop spans 15 amino acids. CDR3 sequence: CASSYGGIVDQPQHF. The CDR3 region has the DNA TGTGCCAGCAGTTACGGGGGAATAGTGGATCAGCCCCAGCATTTT.

This sequence joins TRBV19 and TRBJ1-1; tentatively, D is TRBD1 (5 bases). Germline V gene sequence: CDR1 LNHDA, CDR2 SQIVND (reference sequence). The V and J ends lost 4 bases and 6 bases respectively, with 15 bases between them. The CDR3 is 14 residues long. The CDR3 DNA follows: TGTGCCAGTAGTACCAGGACTCTAGGGGCTGAAGCTTTCTTT. This gives the protein CASSTRTLGAEAFF.

The chain uses TRBV23-1 and TRBJ1-4; the match to TRBD1 covers 8 bases. TRBV23-1 is identified as an open reading frame with a role that is uncertain. The CDR3 totals 13 residues. V was pared by 6 bases and J by 8 bases, with 5 bases of the junction left unmatched. CDR3 DNA sequence: TGCGCCAGCAGCTCCAGGACAGGGGAAAAACTGTTTTTT. Amino acid sequence: CASSSRTGEKLFF.

The chain links TRBV19 to TRBJ2-5, with 9 nucleotides matching TRBD1. CDR3 length: 16 amino acids. Per the germline V gene, CDR1 is LNHDA and CDR2 is SQIVND (reference sequence). The ends lost 4 bases at V and 4 bases at J; junction bases unmatched: 10. CDR3 region: CASSTHGTGGRETQYF. Written as DNA, the CDR3 is TGTGCCAGTAGTACACACGGAACAGGGGGCCGAGAGACCCAGTACTTC.

The chain has TRBV6-1 and TRBJ1-5; 8 bases fit TRBD1. The germline gives CDR1 MNHNS, CDR2 SASEGT. V shed 1 base, J shed 7 bases, and the junction held 6 bases outside the gene matches. The CDR3 totals 15 residues. The CDR3: CASSEGRGQGQPQHF. DNA for the CDR3: TGTGCCAGCAGTGAAGGCAGGGGGCAGGGGCAGCCCCAGCATTTT.

The chain couples TRBV11-3 to TRBJ2-7; TRBD1 matches at 8 bases. The CDR3 extends over 15 amino acids. The trim removed 0 bases at V and 2 bases at J, leaving 3 bases unmatched. Germline V lookup: CDR1 SGHNT, CDR2 YENEEA. The CDR3 loop reads CASSLDRTGTYEQYF. CDR3 bases: TGTGCCAGCAGCTTAGATCGGACAGGGACCTACGAGCAGTACTTC. Using reference TRBV11-3 and TRBJ2-7 for the parts outside the CDR3, the full variable domain is EAGVVQSPRYKIIEKKQPVAFWCNPISGHNTLYWYLQNLGQGPELLIRYENEEAVDDSQLPKDRFSAERLKGVDSTLKIQPAELGDSAVYLCASSLDRTGTYEQYFGPGTRLTVT.

The table lists this clone with a few counts. The chain employs TRBV11-3 and TRBJ2-7, with D perhaps TRBD1 (5 bases). Germline V gene sequence: CDR1 SGHNT, CDR2 YENEEA. The CDR3 runs to 14 residues. Trimming cost V 1 base and J 5 bases, with 12 bases left between them. CDR3 loop: CASSLVSGKDEQYF. The DNA for the CDR3 is TGTGCCAGCAGCTTAGTGTCAGGGAAGGACGAGCAGTACTTC.

V usage is TRBV18 and J usage is TRBJ2-1; 9 bases agree with TRBD2. This CDR3 contains 17 residues. V lost 3 bases to trimming and J lost 3 bases; unmatched junction nucleotides: 9. The germline CDR1 and CDR2 sequences are KGHSH and LQKENI. The CDR3 sequence is CASSPLDRGGVYNEQFF. CDR3 DNA sequence: TGTGCCAGCTCACCCCTCGACCGCGGGGGGGTCTACAATGAGCAGTTCTTC.

The chain recombines TRBV10-2 with TRBJ1-2; D unresolved. The germline gives CDR1 WSHSY, CDR2 SAAADI. V dropped 2 bases and J dropped 5 bases, with 9 bases sitting between them. This CDR3 is 13 amino acids long. CDR3 amino acids: CASSEPESYGYTF. The CDR3 DNA reads TGCGCCAGCAGTGAGCCGGAATCTTATGGCTACACCTTC.

The chain uses TRBV29-1 and TRBJ2-3, with D maybe TRBD2 (7 bases). Germline V gene lookup returns CDR1 SQVTM and CDR2 ANQGSEA. V shed 2 bases and J shed 4 bases, with 13 bases lying between them. This CDR3 comprises 14 residues. CDR3 DNA sequence: TGCAGCGTTGAAAGGGGGGGCCGGGCAGATACGCAGTATTTT. It yields the protein CSVERGGRADTQYF.

This clone is termed medium-sized. This sequence joins TRBV11-3 and TRBJ2-1; 7 bases match TRBD2. This CDR3 contains 14 residues. The V gene end was trimmed by 5 bases and the J gene end by 6 bases; junction bases not matched to a gene: 7. Germline V CDR1 and CDR2: SGHNT, YENEEA. The CDR3 protein is CASSRRRGVNEQFF. The CDR3 DNA sequence: TGTGCCAGCAGCCGACGACGGGGGGTCAATGAGCAGTTCTTC.

Many counts were recorded for this clone. This chain connects TRBV11-3 to TRBJ1-2; the D is unclear. The CDR3 is 15 amino acids. Deletions cut 0 bases from V and 1 base from J, with 9 bases between. Germline V lookup: CDR1 SGHNT, CDR2 YENEEA. The DNA of the CDR3 is TGTGCCAGCAGCTTAGAAACAGCTCTTAACTATGGCTACACCTTC. This encodes CASSLETALNYGYTF. Full variable domain (rest looked up from reference TRBV11-3 and TRBJ1-2): EAGVVQSPRYKIIEKKQPVAFWCNPISGHNTLYWYLQNLGQGPELLIRYENEEAVDDSQLPKDRFSAERLKGVDSTLKIQPAELGDSAVYLCASSLETALNYGYTFGSGTRLTVV.

This clone was seen only a few times. The chain has TRBV18 and TRBJ1-3; D is unresolved. The CDR3 extends over 16 amino acids. The ends were cut back, 6 bases at V and 0 bases at J, with 15 bases in the middle. Germline V gene sequence: CDR1 KGHSH, CDR2 LQKENI. CDR3 nucleotides: TGTGCCAGCTCTCCCACTACAGACAACTCTGGAAACACCATATATTTT. Protein sequence: CASSPTTDNSGNTIYF.

In this sample, this clone is medium-sized. The chain recombines TRBV6-8 with TRBJ2-7; TRBD1 agrees at 9 bases. Germline V gives CDR1 MNHGY, CDR2 SAAAGT. The length of the CDR3 is 15 residues. The ends lost 6 bases at V and 2 bases at J; junction bases unmatched: 8. For the CDR3, the DNA is TGTGCCAGCAGCTTCCCGGGACAGGGTACCTACGAGCAGTACTTC. This sequence encodes CASSFPGQGTYEQYF.

This clone showed up just a few times. The chain links TRBV11-3 to TRBJ1-1; a possible D gene is TRBD1 (6 bases). CDR1 and CDR2 (germline): SGHNT, YENEEA. V lost 5 bases to trimming and J lost 4 bases, with 14 bases between them. This CDR3 is built from 14 residues. The CDR3 DNA reads as TGTGCCAGCAGCACCAGTGGGGGCAGCACTGAAGCTTTCTTT. This codes for CASSTSGGSTEAFF. The whole variable domain, remainder taken from reference TRBV11-3 and TRBJ1-1, is EAGVVQSPRYKIIEKKQPVAFWCNPISGHNTLYWYLQNLGQGPELLIRYENEEAVDDSQLPKDRFSAERLKGVDSTLKIQPAELGDSAVYLCASSTSGGSTEAFFGQGTRLTVV.

This clone occurred a few times. The chain recombines TRBV19 with TRBJ1-1; D remains unclear. Germline CDR1 LNHDA, CDR2 SQIVND (reference sequence). Trimming stripped 3 bases from V and 1 base from J, with 18 bases between. This CDR3 spans 17 amino acids. The CDR3 here is CASSILAQRLQNTEAFF. CDR3 nucleotide sequence: TGTGCCAGTAGTATCTTGGCCCAGAGACTACAGAACACTGAAGCTTTCTTT. Together with reference TRBV19 and TRBJ1-1, the CDR3 gives the full variable domain: DGGITQSPKYLFRKEGQNVTLSCEQNLNHDAMYWYRQDPGQGLRLIYYSQIVNDFQKGDIAEGYSVSREKKESFPLTVTSAQKNPTAFYLCASSILAQRLQNTEAFFGQGTRLTVV.

V is TRBV30 and J is TRBJ2-6; D possibly corresponds to TRBD1 (5 bases). This CDR3 spans 15 amino acids. Germline V gene data show CDR1 as GTSNPN and CDR2 as SVGIG (reference sequence). V dropped 2 bases and J dropped 2 bases, with 10 bases sitting between them. The CDR3 bases are TGTGCCTGGAGTATCACAGGAGCTGGGGCCAACGTCCTGACTTTC. Its protein product is CAWSITGAGANVLTF.